Below, 31 T cell receptor beta chains from the same sample are listed, as sequenced in a study of T-cell memory formation after mild COVID-19. From the 5' RACE reads, TCRdb called clonotypes with MiXCR, one entry per CDR3 protein. The repertoire holds some 210,000 distinct CDR3 sequences, with 8% to 11% as singletons. The sample consisted of PBMCs or a T cell subset sorted from them (not recorded which). All receptors derive from a man aged 18-30 years who had mild COVID-19 (a few samples of this study predate the infection). Cell type and time point are not known.

This clonotype was seen more than once but under ten times. This chain joins TRBV13 and TRBJ2-7; the D gene is possibly TRBD2 (5 bases). The CDR3 has 13 amino acids. Germline values: CDR1 PRHDT, CDR2 FYEKMQ (reference sequence). V shed 5 bases and J shed 4 bases, with 12 bases lying between them. As DNA, the CDR3 is TGTGCCAGCAGCAGACCGGGAAGATACGAGCAGTACGTC. The encoded protein is CASSRPGRYEQYV.

The chain joins TRBV19 to TRBJ1-5; D is unclear. Looked up from germline, CDR1 is LNHDA and CDR2 is SQIVND (reference sequence). The CDR3 extends over 13 amino acids. Trimming took 6 bases from V and 5 from J, leaving 11 bases between them. The CDR3 DNA is TGTGCCAGTAGCCCGGACCTATATCAGCCCCAGCATTTT. It codes for CASSPDLYQPQHF.

A few counts support this clonotype. The CDR3: CASSQGTGDNQPQHF. The CDR3 DNA reads as TGTGCCAGCAGCCAAGGGACAGGGGATAATCAGCCCCAGCATTTT. The chain links TRBV3-1 to TRBJ1-5; 9 nucleotides agree with TRBD1. Trimming removed 1 base from V and 4 bases from J; junction bases left unmatched: 2. The germline gives CDR1 LGHDT, CDR2 YNNKEL (reference sequence). The CDR3 sequence is 15 residues long.

The chain couples TRBV7-9 to TRBJ2-5, with D possibly TRBD1 on 6 matching bases. CDR3 size: 17 residues. With 5 bases removed from V and 2 bases from J, the gap between germline ends came to 21 bases. Germline loops: CDR1 SEHNR, CDR2 FQNEAQ (reference sequence). The CDR3 sequence: CASSPPGHANLQETQYF. CDR3 in DNA: TGTGCCAGCAGCCCCCCGGGACACGCGAACCTACAAGAGACCCAGTACTTC.

This clonotype was observed a few times. The chain employs TRBV12-3 or TRBV12-4 and TRBJ1-1; D not certain. Between the trimmed V and J ends, which lost 2 bases and 4 bases, there was a span of 11 bases. The CDR3 spans 14 residues. CDR3 residues: CASSLYPGTTEAFF. The CDR3 nucleotides are TGTGCCAGCAGTTTATACCCAGGTACCACTGAAGCTTTCTTT.

The sample holds a few counts of this clonotype. The chain uses TRBV27 and TRBJ2-3; the D is unclear. Trimming removed 3 bases at V and 2 bases at J, with 6 bases between. This CDR3 comprises 13 residues. From germline, CDR1 is MNHEY and CDR2 SMNVEV (reference sequence). In DNA form, the CDR3 reads TGTGCCAGCAGTTTGAAGTACACAGATACGCAGTATTTT. This gives the protein CASSLKYTDTQYF.

This clonotype has only a few counts. The chain combines TRBV5-4 with TRBJ2-5; tentative D call: TRBD2 (5 bases). The V gene lost 4 bases and the J gene lost 4 bases, with 14 bases spanning the gap. Germline V gives CDR1 SGHNT, CDR2 YYREEE (reference sequence). The CDR3 extends over 14 amino acids. The CDR3 protein is CASSAGMSGETQYF. In nucleotides, the CDR3 is TGTGCCAGCAGCGCCGGGATGTCCGGAGAGACCCAGTACTTC.

The V and J genes are TRBV2 and TRBJ2-4; D possibly uses TRBD1 or TRBD2 (5 bases each). Trimming took off 4 bases at V and 8 bases at J, with 9 bases between the two ends. The CDR3 loop spans 12 amino acids. The germline V gene encodes CDR1 SNHLY and CDR2 FYNNEI. CDR3 coding DNA: TGTGCCAGCAGTGCCGGGGCGGACATTCAGTACTTC. Translating it yields CASSAGADIQYF.

In its sample, this clonotype was seen a few times. V is TRBV6-5 and J is TRBJ2-3; 9 bases map to TRBD1. Germline V gives CDR1 MNHEY, CDR2 SVGAGI. The CDR3 contains 16 residues. The V gene end was trimmed by 6 bases and the J gene end by 3 bases; junction bases not matched to a gene: 10. CDR3 region: CASRGSGTGLTDTQYF. The CDR3 DNA is TGTGCCAGCAGGGGTTCCGGGACAGGGTTGACAGATACGCAGTATTTT.

The chain is built from TRBV5-1 and TRBJ2-2; TRBD2 agrees at 7 bases. Germline assignment: CDR1 SGHRS and CDR2 YFSETQ. The V gene end was trimmed by 2 bases and the J gene end by 2 bases; junction bases not matched to a gene: 6. This CDR3 is built from 16 residues. CDR3 region: CASSLSGAKNTGELFF. CDR3 DNA: TGCGCCAGCAGCTTAAGCGGGGCTAAAAACACCGGGGAGCTGTTTTTT.

This chain connects TRBV9 to TRBJ1-4; no reliable D call. CDR3 length: 16 amino acids. Trimming stripped 4 bases from V and 5 bases from J, with 18 bases between. In germline, CDR1 is SGDLS, CDR2 YYNGEE. The CDR3 sequence: CASSSSPRRTNEKLFF. Here the CDR3 DNA reads TGTGCCAGCAGCTCATCCCCGAGGCGGACCAATGAAAAACTGTTTTTT.

This clonotype has more than one count but fewer than ten. The V call is TRBV9, the J call TRBJ1-2; D unresolved. Per germline, CDR1 SGDLS and CDR2 YYNGEE. This CDR3 contains 13 residues. Trimming removed 5 bases from V and 4 bases from J, with 12 bases in between. The CDR3, as DNA: TGTGCCAGCAGTTCTACGAGTATCTATGGCTACACCTTC. It is translated as CASSSTSIYGYTF.

The V gene is TRBV24-1, the J gene TRBJ2-3; TRBD1 aligns across 9 bases. The CDR3 sequence is 15 residues long. V shed 5 bases, J shed 2 bases, and the junction held 4 bases outside the gene matches. Germline V lookup: CDR1 KGHDR, CDR2 SFDVKD. CDR3: CATSVGQGYTDTQYF. CDR3 in DNA: TGTGCCACCAGTGTAGGACAGGGGTACACAGATACGCAGTATTTT.

The V and J genes are TRBV7-2 and TRBJ2-2; D is unresolved. Trimming cost V 2 bases and J 1 base, with 11 bases left between them. The CDR3 runs 16 residues. Germline V gene lookup returns CDR1 SGHTA and CDR2 FQGNSA. CDR3 amino acids: CASSLIATQNTGELFF. The CDR3 bases are TGTGCCAGCAGCTTAATAGCCACACAGAACACCGGGGAGCTGTTTTTT.

This sequence joins TRBV5-4 and TRBJ2-2, with a weak D call TRBD1 (6 bases). Per the germline V gene, CDR1 is SGHNT and CDR2 is YYREEE (reference sequence). V was shortened by 4 bases and J by 1 base, with 11 bases between the two germline ends. This CDR3 region has 15 residues. In DNA form, the CDR3 reads TGTGCCAGCAGCCACCGGGACATGAACACCGGGGAGCTGTTTTTT. Translation: CASSHRDMNTGELFF.

Only a few counts were recorded for this clonotype. The V and J genes are TRBV6-1 and TRBJ2-5; D possibly corresponds to TRBD1 (6 bases). Per the germline V gene, CDR1 is MNHNS and CDR2 is SASEGT. CDR3 length: 14 amino acids. V was pared by 3 bases and J by 4 bases, with 12 bases between. The CDR3, as DNA: TGTGCCAGCAGTGACCCGGGACATGCAGAGACCCAGTACTTC. This sequence encodes CASSDPGHAETQYF.

J is TRBJ2-1 and V is TRBV11-3; 12 bases are a match to TRBD2. J lost 6 bases, V lost 4 bases, and 7 bases had no gene match. The CDR3 length is 16 residues. CDR1 and CDR2 (germline): SGHNT, YENEEA. As DNA, the CDR3 is TGTGCCAGCAGCTCAATTTCGGGACTAGCGGGCAATGAGCAGTTCTTC. Amino acids: CASSSISGLAGNEQFF.

This clonotype was recorded a few times. The chain uses TRBV7-9 and TRBJ2-7; weak D call: TRBD1 (7 bases). Germline V gives CDR1 SEHNR, CDR2 FQNEAQ (reference sequence). The CDR3 spans 15 residues. The ends were cut back, 6 bases at V and 0 bases at J, with 15 bases in the middle. CDR3 region: CASSSDRDFSYEQYF. In nucleotides, the CDR3 is TGTGCCAGCAGTTCTGACAGGGACTTCTCCTACGAGCAGTACTTC.

This clonotype was seen a handful of times. The rearrangement links TRBV7-3 to TRBJ1-3; D not resolved. Deletions cut 5 bases from V and 4 bases from J, with 9 bases between. CDR3 length equals 13 residues. Germline assignment: CDR1 SGHTA and CDR2 FQGTGA. The CDR3: CASSLQSGNTIYF. CDR3 DNA sequence: TGTGCCAGCAGCCTCCAGTCCGGAAACACCATATATTTT.

The table lists this clonotype with many counts. The chain recombines TRBV5-1 with TRBJ2-7; tentatively, D is TRBD1 or TRBD2 (5 bases each). Germline V gives CDR1 SGHRS, CDR2 YFSETQ. V was clipped by 1 base and J by 4 bases, with 12 bases between them. The CDR3 contains 14 residues. CDR3 nucleotide sequence: TGCGCCAGCAGCTTGAGGGACGGCGGATACGAGCAGTACTTC. It yields the protein CASSLRDGGYEQYF.

This clonotype showed up just a few times. The chain recombines TRBV29-1 with TRBJ2-1; no clear D. V was clipped by 6 bases and J by 0 bases, with 9 bases between them. Germline CDR1 and CDR2: SQVTM and ANQGSEA. This CDR3 contains 13 residues. The chain's CDR3 is CSVKTGSYNEQFF. As DNA, the CDR3 is TGCAGCGTGAAGACGGGCTCCTACAATGAGCAGTTCTTC.

This clonotype occurred a few times. The CDR3: CASSGSYEGPQHF. The CDR3, as DNA: TGTGCCAGCAGCGGGTCTTATGAGGGGCCCCAGCATTTT. The rearrangement joins TRBV7-9 to TRBJ1-5, with D hard to call. This CDR3 comprises 13 residues. The germline V gene has CDR1 SEHNR and CDR2 FQNEAQ (reference sequence). V lost 5 bases, J lost 9 bases, and 14 bases lay in between.

This clonotype was seen a few times. This rearrangement joins TRBV6-2 or TRBV6-3 to TRBJ2-2; 8 nucleotides line up with TRBD2. The J segment lost 4 bases and the V segment lost 0 bases, leaving 7 bases of the junction unmatched. CDR3 length equals 17 residues. The V gene's germline CDR1 is MNHEY and CDR2 SVGEGT. DNA for the CDR3: TGTGCCAGCAGTTACTCGAGGGGGACTAGATTCACCGGGGAGCTGTTTTTT. Protein sequence: CASSYSRGTRFTGELFF.

This clonotype was picked up a small number of times. The J gene is TRBJ1-6, the V gene TRBV7-3, with D uncertain. This CDR3 contains 13 residues. Germline loops: CDR1 SGHTA, CDR2 FQGTGA. Trimming took 5 bases from V and 7 from J, leaving 9 bases between them. CDR3 DNA sequence: TGTGCCAGCAGCGCCGAACAGAATTCACCCCTCCACTTT. This gives the protein CASSAEQNSPLHF.

Many counts were recorded for this clonotype. The chain is built from TRBV4-2 and TRBJ1-1; no clear D. Germline V gene data show CDR1 as LGHNA and CDR2 as YNFKEQ. V was trimmed by 1 base and J by 3 bases, leaving 18 bases between them. This CDR3 region has 17 residues. The CDR3 protein is CASSQGSGWVRDTEAFF. Here the CDR3 DNA reads TGTGCCAGCAGCCAAGGGAGTGGATGGGTTAGAGACACTGAAGCTTTCTTT.

This clonotype was observed at least ten times. The chain employs TRBV4-2 and TRBJ2-4; TRBD2 agrees at 7 bases. Per germline, CDR1 LGHNA and CDR2 YNFKEQ. The CDR3 has 18 residues. Unmatched junction bases numbered 11, after V lost 3 bases and J lost 0 bases. CDR3 amino acids: CASSQEGRASLAKNIQYF. The CDR3 DNA follows: TGTGCCAGCAGCCAGGAAGGGAGGGCGTCTCTAGCCAAAAACATTCAGTACTTC.

J is TRBJ2-7 and V is TRBV28; no clear D gene. V was clipped by 6 bases and J by 0 bases, with 9 bases between them. In germline, CDR1 is MDHEN, CDR2 SYDVKM. The CDR3 has 13 amino acids. CDR3 bases: TGTGCCAGCAGGGCACTGAGCTCCTACGAGCAGTACGTC. Its protein product is CASRALSSYEQYV.

This clonotype was recorded a few times. This sequence joins TRBV20-1 and TRBJ2-1; the D call may be TRBD1 or TRBD2 (6 bases each). Trimming shortened V by 6 bases and J by 9 bases, and 18 bases separated the two germline ends. Per germline, CDR1 DFQATT and CDR2 SNEGSKA (reference sequence). This CDR3 spans 13 amino acids. The CDR3: CSARRRGTSEQFF. CDR3 DNA sequence: TGCAGTGCGAGGCGGAGGGGGACGAGTGAGCAGTTCTTC.

In this sample, this clonotype turned up a few times. The V call is TRBV7-9, the J call TRBJ1-2, with D maybe TRBD1 (5 bases). V shed 0 bases and J shed 6 bases, with 11 bases lying between them. Germline V gene data show CDR1 as SEHNR and CDR2 as FQNEAQ (reference sequence). The CDR3 covers 14 residues. The CDR3 nucleotides read TGTGCCAGCAGCTTAGCAGGGGTTCGCGATGGCTACACCTTC. Translated, it gives CASSLAGVRDGYTF.

V gene TRBV3-1 combines with J gene TRBJ2-5; TRBD2 might be the D (7 bases). The CDR3 is made up of 15 amino acids. Germline CDR1 and CDR2: LGHDT and YNNKEL (reference sequence). V was shortened by 3 bases and J by 1 base, with 12 bases between the two germline ends. CDR3 nucleotides: TGTGCCAGCAGCCATTTGAGGGGGGGCCAAGAGACCCAGTACTTC. It specifies CASSHLRGGQETQYF.

This clonotype was detected ten times or more. This chain joins TRBV4-3 and TRBJ1-2; tentative D call: TRBD1 (5 bases). Germline CDR1 is LGHNA and CDR2 is YSLEER. The CDR3 runs 14 residues. Between the trimmed V and J ends, which lost 0 bases and 4 bases, there was a span of 9 bases. CDR3 in amino acids: CASSQDRGSYGYTF. In DNA, the CDR3 is TGCGCCAGCAGCCAAGATAGGGGAAGCTATGGCTACACCTTC.